A selection of T cell receptor beta chains follows, all from one sample in a study of response to subunit inactivated influenza vaccine. TCRdb called the RT-PCR reads again in MiXCR, with one record for every CDR3 protein. In the table there are 430,000 or so distinct CDR3 sequences, 9.5% to 12% of which are singletons. Sequences were derived from PBMCs from blood, sampled about 40 days after vaccination. These receptors came from a man aged 50 or older who received an inactivated influenza vaccine. Each CDR3 is given with its conserved first and last residue. The D gene is left open where the match is weak. Clone size is shown for a subset of rows, as once, few, many or a class of expanded clone.

cdr3_aa cdr3_nt clone_size j_call v_call d_call
CASREGLAESTDTQYF TGTGCCAGCAGAGAAGGACTAGCGGAATCCACAGATACGCAGTATTTT few TRBJ2-3 TRBV3-1 TRBD2
CASSEGPYGYTF TGTGCCAGCAGTGAGGGACCCTATGGCTACACCTTC . TRBJ1-2 TRBV25-1 .
CASSLRGVGGNEQFF TGTGCCAGCAGCTTACGGGGAGTTGGGGGCAATGAGCAGTTCTTC few TRBJ2-1 TRBV7-9 .
CASSGGESSYEQYF TGTGCCAGCTCGGGGGGGGAAAGCTCCTACGAGCAGTACTTC . TRBJ2-7 TRBV18 TRBD2
CSAFRTETYEQYF TGCAGTGCTTTCCGGACGGAAACCTACGAGCAGTACTTC . TRBJ2-7 TRBV20-1 .
CASSLVNRAPNSPLHF TGTGCCAGCAGCTTAGTAAACAGGGCGCCTAATTCACCCCTCCACTTT . TRBJ1-6 TRBV7-2 .
CASSLGDNYNSPLHF TGCGCCAGCAGCTTGGGGGACAATTATAATTCACCCCTCCACTTT many TRBJ1-6 TRBV5-1 .
CATRQGMNTEAFF TGTGCCACCCGACAAGGCATGAACACTGAAGCTTTCTTT . TRBJ1-1 TRBV10-3 .
CASSLNTISGEAYNEQFF TGCGCCAGCAGCTTGAATACCATATCGGGGGAGGCCTACAATGAGCAGTTCTTC few TRBJ2-1 TRBV5-1 .
CSATISSYNEQFF TGCAGTGCTACAATAAGCTCCTACAATGAGCAGTTCTTC few TRBJ2-1 TRBV20-1 .
CSVEGTGTLHYNEQFF TGCAGCGTTGAAGGGACCGGGACTCTTCACTACAATGAGCAGTTCTTC . TRBJ2-1 TRBV29-1 .
CASSLWAHLTYNEQFF TGTGCCAGCAGCTTGTGGGCCCACTTAACGTACAATGAGCAGTTCTTC . TRBJ2-1 TRBV5-6 .
CASSSQMGAFF TGTGCCAGCAGTTCCCAAATGGGAGCTTTCTTT many TRBJ1-1 TRBV6-5 .
CASTILAGGLVHEQYF TGTGCCAGCACTATACTAGCGGGAGGGTTGGTCCACGAGCAGTACTTC many TRBJ2-7 TRBV6-5 TRBD2
CASSFSIYEQYF TGTGCCAGCAGTTTTTCCATCTACGAGCAGTACTTC few TRBJ2-7 TRBV12-3/TRBV12-4 .
CASSQDRGIEQFF TGCGCCAGCAGCCAAGACAGGGGGATAGAGCAGTTCTTC few TRBJ2-1 TRBV4-3 TRBD1
CASSPGPAGDTQYF TGTGCCAGCAGCCCGGGCCCCGCGGGAGATACGCAGTATTTT . TRBJ2-3 TRBV7-2 .
CASSLALGVVEGEQYF TGTGCCAGCAGCTTAGCGCTAGGGGTAGTGGAGGGCGAGCAGTACTTC few TRBJ2-7 TRBV7-9 .
CSARPMIAGRYQETQYF TGCAGTGCTAGACCCATGATAGCGGGCCGGTACCAAGAGACCCAGTACTTC many TRBJ2-5 TRBV20-1 TRBD2
CASSLSRGLSTDTQYF TGTGCCAGCAGTCTCTCTAGGGGGCTTAGCACAGATACGCAGTATTTT . TRBJ2-3 TRBV28 TRBD1
CSVDSATDTQYF TGCAGCGTTGATTCAGCTACAGATACGCAGTATTTT many TRBJ2-3 TRBV29-1 .
CASSEGDRGNEKLFF TGTGCCAGCAGCGAAGGGGACAGGGGAAATGAAAAACTGTTTTTT . TRBJ1-4 TRBV5-6 TRBD1
CASTESYNEQFF TGTGCCAGCACGGAAAGCTACAATGAGCAGTTCTTC few TRBJ2-1 TRBV2 .
CASSYPGLSNTEAFF TGTGCCAGCAGTTACCCCGGACTCTCGAACACTGAAGCTTTCTTT many TRBJ1-1 TRBV6-2/TRBV6-3 .
CASSQEGTGFTDEQYF TGTGCCAGCAGCCAAGAAGGGACAGGGTTTACCGACGAGCAGTACTTC few TRBJ2-7 TRBV4-2 TRBD1
CAISEAEIGSYNSPLHF TGTGCCATATCCGAGGCAGAGATCGGTTCCTATAATTCACCCCTCCACTTT . TRBJ1-6 TRBV10-3 .
CASSFGGTINEKLFF TGTGCCAGCAGTTTTGGGGGGACTATTAATGAAAAACTGTTTTTT many TRBJ1-4 TRBV12-3/TRBV12-4 .
CATSDAGTSGSEQFF TGTGCCACCAGTGATGCCGGGACTAGCGGGAGTGAGCAGTTCTTC many TRBJ2-1 TRBV24-1 TRBD2
CASSQDVFGETYEQYF TGCGCCAGCAGCCAAGATGTTTTCGGGGAAACCTACGAGCAGTACTTC . TRBJ2-7 TRBV4-3 .
CSADAGTGVTNQPQHF TGCAGTGCAGACGCCGGGACAGGGGTTACCAATCAGCCCCAGCATTTT . TRBJ1-5 TRBV20-1 TRBD1
CASSLPGQAQETQYF TGTGCCAGCAGTCTTCCGGGACAGGCTCAAGAGACCCAGTACTTC . TRBJ2-5 TRBV6-2/TRBV6-3 TRBD1
CSASAPDRWDQPQHF TGCAGTGCTAGCGCCCCGGACAGATGGGATCAGCCCCAGCATTTT . TRBJ1-5 TRBV20-1 .
CASSLLAGLNTGELFF TGTGCCAGCAGTTTGTTAGCGGGGCTGAACACCGGGGAGCTGTTTTTT few TRBJ2-2 TRBV6-2/TRBV6-3 TRBD2
CASSVGWTGDYEQYF TGTGCCAGCAGCGTAGGGTGGACAGGGGACTACGAGCAGTACTTC many TRBJ2-7 TRBV9 TRBD1
CASRSSGVPSDTQYF TGTGCCAGCAGGTCTTCCGGAGTTCCCTCAGATACGCAGTATTTT . TRBJ2-3 TRBV3-1 .
CSARRGAASTDTQYF TGCAGTGCTAGAAGGGGAGCGGCAAGCACAGATACGCAGTATTTT many TRBJ2-3 TRBV20-1 .
CSARSLTGARGYTF TGCAGTGCTAGATCCCTCACAGGGGCGCGCGGCTACACCTTC few TRBJ1-2 TRBV20-1 TRBD1
CASSLSQAQETQYF TGCGCCAGCAGCTTGTCTCAAGCACAAGAGACCCAGTACTTC many TRBJ2-5 TRBV5-1 .
CASLRLAGYNEQFF TGTGCCAGCTTACGACTAGCGGGGTACAATGAGCAGTTCTTC . TRBJ2-1 TRBV7-9 TRBD2
CASSLSGRYYEQYF TGTGCCAGCAGTCTTAGCGGGAGGTATTACGAGCAGTACTTC . TRBJ2-7 TRBV12-3/TRBV12-4 TRBD2
CATSRWEAPAYEQYF TGTGCCACCAGCAGATGGGAGGCACCCGCCTACGAGCAGTACTTC many TRBJ2-7 TRBV15 .
CASSSTPGLYNEQFF TGCGCCAGCAGCTCGACGCCGGGACTATACAATGAGCAGTTCTTC . TRBJ2-1 TRBV5-1 TRBD2
CASSLGSSGNTIYF TGTGCCAGCAGTTTAGGGTCGTCTGGAAACACCATATATTTT many TRBJ1-3 TRBV12-3/TRBV12-4 .
CASSRAGEYEQYF TGCGCCAGCAGTAGGGCAGGGGAATACGAGCAGTACTTC many TRBJ2-7 TRBV10-2 .
CASRTGIPNQPQHF TGTGCCAGCAGAACAGGGATCCCGAATCAGCCCCAGCATTTT . TRBJ1-5 TRBV12-3/TRBV12-4 .
CASSQDYGYTF TGTGCCAGCAGTCAGGACTATGGCTACACCTTC many TRBJ1-2 TRBV12-3/TRBV12-4 .
CASSYPGDSTGGEQFF TGCGCCAGCAGCTACCCCGGGGACTCGACGGGTGGGGAGCAGTTCTTC . TRBJ2-1 TRBV5-1 .
CSAPDRTSYEQYF TGCAGTGCCCCGGACAGGACCTCCTACGAGCAGTACTTC . TRBJ2-7 TRBV20-1 TRBD1
CASSLISGGATGELFF TGTGCCAGCAGCCTCATTAGCGGGGGGGCCACCGGGGAGCTGTTTTTT . TRBJ2-2 TRBV7-2 TRBD2
CASSQGSGSGHFNVLTF TGTGCCAGCAGTCAGGGGTCTGGCTCCGGGCACTTCAACGTCCTGACTTTC few TRBJ2-6 TRBV6-1 .
CSAPDRSLDYGYTF TGCAGTGCCCCGGACAGGAGTCTCGACTATGGCTACACCTTC many TRBJ1-2 TRBV20-1 TRBD1
CASSGGGAGGLYEQYF TGTGCCAGCAGCGGAGGGGGTGCGGGTGGCCTCTACGAGCAGTACTTC few TRBJ2-7 TRBV4-2 .
CASRQTGLTNTEAFF TGTGCCAGCAGACAAACCGGACTAACGAACACTGAAGCTTTCTTT few TRBJ1-1 TRBV6-2/TRBV6-3 .
CASVTWGGYTF TGTGCCAGTGTTACTTGGGGTGGCTACACCTTC . TRBJ1-2 TRBV12-3/TRBV12-4 .
CASSQSWEAEQYF TGTGCCAGCAGCCAATCGTGGGAGGCCGAGCAGTACTTC many TRBJ2-7 TRBV16 .
CASSQAARYTEAFF TGTGCCAGCAGCCAAGCAGCGAGGTACACTGAAGCTTTCTTT few TRBJ1-1 TRBV16 .
CASSGRQGARETQYF TGTGCCAGCAGCGGGAGACAGGGGGCCCGAGAGACCCAGTACTTC few TRBJ2-5 TRBV9 TRBD1